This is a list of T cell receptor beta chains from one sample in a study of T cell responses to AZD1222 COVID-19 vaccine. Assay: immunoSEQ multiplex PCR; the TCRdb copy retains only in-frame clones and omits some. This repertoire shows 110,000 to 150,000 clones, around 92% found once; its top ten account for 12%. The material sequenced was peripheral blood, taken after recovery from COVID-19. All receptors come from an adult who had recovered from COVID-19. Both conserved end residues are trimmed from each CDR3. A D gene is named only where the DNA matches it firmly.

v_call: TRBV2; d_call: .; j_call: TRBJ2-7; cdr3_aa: ASSEGLEGYYEQY
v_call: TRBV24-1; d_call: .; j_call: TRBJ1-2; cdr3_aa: ATQGTNYGYT
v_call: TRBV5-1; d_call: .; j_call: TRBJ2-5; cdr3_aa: ASSSRLETQY
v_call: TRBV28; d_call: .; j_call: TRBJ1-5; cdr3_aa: ASRRLGTGPQH
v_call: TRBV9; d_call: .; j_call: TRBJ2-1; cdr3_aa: ASSVNRENEQF
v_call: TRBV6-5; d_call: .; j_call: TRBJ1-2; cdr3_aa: ASSYSAGYGYT
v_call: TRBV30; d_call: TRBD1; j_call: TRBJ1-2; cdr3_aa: AWSATGVAYGYT
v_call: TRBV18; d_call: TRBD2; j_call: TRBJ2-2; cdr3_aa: ASSPPSLAGDTGELF
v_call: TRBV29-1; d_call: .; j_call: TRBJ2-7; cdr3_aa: SVEAPGFEGLGQY
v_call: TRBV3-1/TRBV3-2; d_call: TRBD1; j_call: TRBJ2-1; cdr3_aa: ASRQGLNNEQF
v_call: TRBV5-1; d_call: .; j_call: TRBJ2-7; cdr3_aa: ASRGSLTTYEQY
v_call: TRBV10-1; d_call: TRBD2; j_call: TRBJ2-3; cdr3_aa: ASSARGGTDTQY
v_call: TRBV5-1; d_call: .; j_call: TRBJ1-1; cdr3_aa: ASSLRPAGENTEAF
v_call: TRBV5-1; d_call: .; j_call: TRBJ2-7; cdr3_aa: ASAVGYPSEQY
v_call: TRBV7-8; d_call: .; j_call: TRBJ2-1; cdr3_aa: ASSLDASYNEQF
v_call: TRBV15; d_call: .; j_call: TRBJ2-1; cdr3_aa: AIGSVSEQF
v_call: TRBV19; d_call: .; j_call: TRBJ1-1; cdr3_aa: ASTTIGQMNTEAF
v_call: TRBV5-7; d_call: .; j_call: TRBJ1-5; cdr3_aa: ASSPGDSNQPQH
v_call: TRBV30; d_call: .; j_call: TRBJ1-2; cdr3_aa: AWSRTRSNGYT
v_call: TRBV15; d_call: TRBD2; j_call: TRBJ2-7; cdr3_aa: ATSSGGSSYEQY
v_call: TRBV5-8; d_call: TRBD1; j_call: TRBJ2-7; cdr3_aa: ASSLTQGASYEQY
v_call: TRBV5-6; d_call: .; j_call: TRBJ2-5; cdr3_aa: ASSLVEGLGETQY
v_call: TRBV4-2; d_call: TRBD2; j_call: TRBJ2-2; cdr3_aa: ASSRAGLNTGELF
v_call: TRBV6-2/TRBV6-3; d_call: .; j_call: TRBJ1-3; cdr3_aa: ASSYDGAGNTIY
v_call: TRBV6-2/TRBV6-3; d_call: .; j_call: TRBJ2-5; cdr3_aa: ASSRSVVGQETQY
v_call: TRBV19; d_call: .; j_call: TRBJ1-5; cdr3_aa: ASTQDSSNQPQH
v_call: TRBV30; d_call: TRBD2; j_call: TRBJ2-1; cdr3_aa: AWAGTRARGEQF
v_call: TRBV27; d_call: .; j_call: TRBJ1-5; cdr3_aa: ATSQGGNQPQH
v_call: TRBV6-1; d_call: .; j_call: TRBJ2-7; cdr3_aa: ASSEAGSPYEQY
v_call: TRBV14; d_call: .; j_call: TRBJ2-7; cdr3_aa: ASSQVGPYEQY
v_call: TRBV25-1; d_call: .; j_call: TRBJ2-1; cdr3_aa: ASSSPVGPYNEQF
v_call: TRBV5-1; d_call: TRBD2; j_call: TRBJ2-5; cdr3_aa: ASSPNDGLAGAETQY
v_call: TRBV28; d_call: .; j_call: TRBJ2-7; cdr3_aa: ASKTSYEQY
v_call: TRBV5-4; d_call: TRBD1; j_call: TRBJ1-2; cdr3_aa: ASSTGGTGLSNYGYT
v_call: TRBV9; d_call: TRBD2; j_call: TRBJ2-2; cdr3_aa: ASSVKGRVNTGELF
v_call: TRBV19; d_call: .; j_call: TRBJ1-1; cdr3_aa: ASSIPGTRAEAF
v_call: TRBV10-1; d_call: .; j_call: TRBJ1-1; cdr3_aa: ASSGELNTEAF
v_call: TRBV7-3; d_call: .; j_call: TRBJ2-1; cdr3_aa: ASSLTWDNEQF
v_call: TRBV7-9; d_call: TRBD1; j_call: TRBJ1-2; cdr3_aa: ASSPRGGDSNYGYT
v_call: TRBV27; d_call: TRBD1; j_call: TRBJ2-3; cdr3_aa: ASKKGGADTQY
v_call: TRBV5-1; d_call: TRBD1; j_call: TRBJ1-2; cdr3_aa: ASSLNSQGAGGYT
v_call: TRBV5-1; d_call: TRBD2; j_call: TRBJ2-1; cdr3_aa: ASSLGLAGVAYNEQF
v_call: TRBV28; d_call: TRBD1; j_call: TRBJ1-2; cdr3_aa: ASSLSGTGANYGYT
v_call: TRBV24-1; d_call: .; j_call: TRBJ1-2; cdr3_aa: ATSDPGQRNYGYT
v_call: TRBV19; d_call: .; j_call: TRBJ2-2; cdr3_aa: ASSAGTENTGELF
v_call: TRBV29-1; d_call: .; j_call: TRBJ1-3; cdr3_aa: SAIKGGAGNTIY
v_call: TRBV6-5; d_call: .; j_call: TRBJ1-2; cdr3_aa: ASSYSPGTSTGYT
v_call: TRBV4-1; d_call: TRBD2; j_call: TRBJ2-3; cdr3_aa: ASSPPPHGGITDTQY
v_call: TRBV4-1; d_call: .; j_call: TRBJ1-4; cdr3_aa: ASSQAGTAGEKLF
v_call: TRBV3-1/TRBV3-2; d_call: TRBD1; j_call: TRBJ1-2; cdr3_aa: ASSQHNQGADYGYT
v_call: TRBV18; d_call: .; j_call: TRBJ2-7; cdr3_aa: ASSTGSTYEQY
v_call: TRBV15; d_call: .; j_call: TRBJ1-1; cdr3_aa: ATSITKNTEAF
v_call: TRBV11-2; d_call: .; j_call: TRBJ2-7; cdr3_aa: ASSLERGYEQY